The 11 T cell receptor beta chains reported below all come from one sample, sequenced in a study of OX40 agonist ivuxolimab in advanced cancers. The table came from immunoSEQ multiplex PCR; TCRdb's copy has only in-frame clones and leaves some out. This sample has about 49,000 clones, with roughly 85% found just once. Sequenced here: CD4+ or CD8+ T cells sorted from blood, sampled in a trial of the OX40 agonist ivuxolimab. These receptors were obtained from an adult with an advanced solid tumor such as melanoma, head and neck, liver or kidney cancer.

This clone was seen a single time. The V gene is TRBV13, the J gene TRBJ2-7, with TRBD2 identical over 14 bases. The germline gives CDR1 PRHDT, CDR2 FYEKMQ (reference sequence). The CDR3 extends over 16 amino acids. Unmatched junction bases numbered 5, after V lost 4 bases and J lost 3 bases. Written as DNA, the CDR3 is TGTGCCAGCAGCTCCGGACTAGCGGGGGGCCTCTACGAGCAGTACTTC. It specifies CASSSGLAGGLYEQYF.

This clone was counted only a few times. This chain joins TRBV7-2 and TRBJ2-7; D might be TRBD2 (6 bases). Per the germline V gene, CDR1 is SGHTA and CDR2 is FQGNSA. With 5 bases removed from V and 2 bases from J, the gap between germline ends came to 10 bases. This CDR3 has 13 residues. This CDR3 is CASSPGLTYEQYF. The CDR3 DNA reads TGTGCCAGCAGCCCCGGACTAACCTACGAGCAGTACTTC.

This chain uses TRBV4-1 with TRBJ1-6; 7 bases are a match to TRBD1. The V gene's germline CDR1 is MGHRA and CDR2 YSYEKL. Trimming removed 10 bases from V and 10 bases from J; junction bases left unmatched: 19. This CDR3 spans 16 amino acids. This CDR3 is CANTEQGREGGSPLHF. The CDR3 region has the DNA TGCGCCAACACAGAACAGGGGAGGGAAGGTGGGTCACCCCTCCACTTT.

This chain joins TRBV6-1 and TRBJ1-2; no definite D call. The CDR3 length is 15 residues. V was cut by 2 bases and J by 4 bases, with 14 bases left in between. Germline assignment: CDR1 MNHNS and CDR2 SASEGT. CDR3: CASSELGQAFYGYTF. CDR3 DNA sequence: TGTGCCAGCAGTGAATTGGGTCAGGCGTTCTATGGCTACACCTTC.

The chain recombines TRBV19 with TRBJ2-1; TRBD2 matches 10 bases. CDR1 LNHDA and CDR2 SQIVND come from the germline V gene (reference sequence). This CDR3 region has 16 residues. Trimming cost V 3 bases and J 4 bases; bases outside gene matches: 6. This CDR3 reads CASSIHSGGSYNEQFF. CDR3 bases: TGTGCCAGTAGTATTCATAGCGGGGGGTCTTACAATGAGCAGTTCTTC.

In its sample, this clone was seen once. This chain's CDR3 is CATSSPEVVAASTDTQYF. The CDR3 DNA reads TGTGCCACCAGCAGCCCCGAGGTGGTAGCGGCTAGCACAGATACGCAGTATTTT. The chain joins TRBV15 to TRBJ2-3; perhaps TRBD2 as D (6 bases). Germline V CDR1 and CDR2: LNHNV, YYDKDF (reference sequence). CDR3 length equals 18 residues. Trimming shortened V by 3 bases and J by 0 bases, and 19 bases separated the two germline ends.

This sequence joins TRBV28 and TRBJ1-6; TRBD1 agrees at 8 bases. The CDR3 has 20 residues. CDR1 and CDR2 from the germline V gene are MDHEN and SYDVKM. J lost 4 bases, V lost 2 bases, and 16 bases had no gene match. For the CDR3, the DNA is TGTGCCAGCAGTTTAGGGGATGGACAGGGCTCCGGATATTATAATTCACCCCTCCACTTT. Its translation: CASSLGDGQGSGYYNSPLHF.

The table lists this clone with a few counts. The genes are TRBV27 and TRBJ1-1; no definite D call. CDR1 is MNHEY and CDR2 is SMNVEV in the germline V gene (reference sequence). V was trimmed by 0 bases and J by 4 bases, leaving 3 bases between them. The CDR3 has 12 residues. In DNA form, the CDR3 reads TGTGCCAGCAGTTTATCAGGCACTGAAGCTTTCTTT. It translates to CASSLSGTEAFF.

The rearrangement uses TRBV27 and TRBJ1-3; D remains unclear. Germline V gene data show CDR1 as MNHEY and CDR2 as SMNVEV (reference sequence). The CDR3 is made up of 13 amino acids. Trimming took off 2 bases at V and 4 bases at J, with 6 bases between the two ends. The CDR3 here is CASSLDGGNTIYF. CDR3 in DNA: TGTGCCAGCAGTTTAGATGGAGGAAACACCATATATTTT.

The V gene is TRBV11-1, the J gene TRBJ2-5; unclear D gene. Trimming removed 2 bases from V and 7 bases from J, with 14 bases in between. The CDR3 is 14 residues long. Looked up from germline, CDR1 is SGHAT and CDR2 is FQDESV (reference sequence). CDR3 in DNA: TGTGCCAGCAGCTTACCGGACGGCCGTGGGACCCAGTACTTC. Its translation is CASSLPDGRGTQYF. The whole variable domain, remainder taken from reference TRBV11-1 and TRBJ2-5, is EAEVAQSPRYKITEKSQAVAFWCDPISGHATLYWYRQILGQGPELLVQFQDESVVDDSQLPKDRFSAERLKGVDSTLKIQPAELGDSAMYLCASSLPDGRGTQYFGPGTRLLVL.

CDR3 nucleotides: TGTGCCAGCAGCTTAGCCGACAGGGTGAGGACTGAAGCTTTCTTT. Translating it yields CASSLADRVRTEAFF. The chain is built from TRBV7-9 and TRBJ1-1; 7 bases are shared with TRBD1. This CDR3 spans 15 amino acids. Germline CDR1 reads SEHNR; CDR2 reads FQNEAQ (reference sequence). V was pared by 0 bases and J by 5 bases, with 6 bases of the junction left unmatched.